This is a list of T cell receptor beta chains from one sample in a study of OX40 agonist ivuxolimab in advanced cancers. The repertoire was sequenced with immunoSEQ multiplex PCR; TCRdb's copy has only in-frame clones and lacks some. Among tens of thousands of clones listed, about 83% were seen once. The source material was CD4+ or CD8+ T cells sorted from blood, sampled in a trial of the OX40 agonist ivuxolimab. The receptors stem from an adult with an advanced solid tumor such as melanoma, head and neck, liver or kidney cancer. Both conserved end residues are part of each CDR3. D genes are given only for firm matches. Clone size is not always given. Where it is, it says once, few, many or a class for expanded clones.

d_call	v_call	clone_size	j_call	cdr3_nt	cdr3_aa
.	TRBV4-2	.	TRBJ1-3	TGTGCCAGCAGCCAAGCCCTCACGGTGCCAAACACCATATATTTT	CASSQALTVPNTIYF
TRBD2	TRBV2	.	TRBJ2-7	TGTGCCAGCAGAAAACTAGCGGGGGCCTCCTACGAGCAGTACTTC	CASRKLAGASYEQYF
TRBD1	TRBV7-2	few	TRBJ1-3	TGTGCCAGCACGACAGGGATAGGAAACACCATATATTTT	CASTTGIGNTIYF
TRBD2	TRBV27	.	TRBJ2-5	TGTGCCAGCAGTCAGCTCGGGGGGGCTGGTGGGACCCAGTACTTC	CASSQLGGAGGTQYF
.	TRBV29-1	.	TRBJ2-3	TGCAGCGTTGCCGACTTGACAGATACGCAGTATTTT	CSVADLTDTQYF
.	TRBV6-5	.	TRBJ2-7	TGTGCCAGCAAGGACAGTTCCGAGGTGCAGTACTTC	CASKDSSEVQYF
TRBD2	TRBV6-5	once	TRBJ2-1	TGTGCCAGCAGTTATGCTTTCACTAGCGGGGGTAATGAGCAGTTCTTC	CASSYAFTSGGNEQFF
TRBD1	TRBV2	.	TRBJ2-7	TGTGCCAGCACGGGACAGGGGATATCCTACGAGCAGTACTTC	CASTGQGISYEQYF
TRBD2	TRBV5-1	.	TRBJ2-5	TGCGCCAGCAGCCCCCGGACTAGCGGAGAGACCCAGTACTTC	CASSPRTSGETQYF
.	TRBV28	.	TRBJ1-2	TGTGCCAGCAGTTTAGGGTGGAAGGGTGGCTACACCTTC	CASSLGWKGGYTF
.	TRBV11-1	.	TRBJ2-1	TGTGCCAGCAGCTTGTTACAGGGTGCCTCCTACAATGAGCAGTTCTTC	CASSLLQGASYNEQFF
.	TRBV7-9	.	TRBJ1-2	TGTGCCAGCAGCTTAGCGGGGGTTAACTATGGCTACACCTTC	CASSLAGVNYGYTF
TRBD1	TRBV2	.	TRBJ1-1	TGTGCCAGCAGGGGGACAGGGGGACGGAACACTGAAGCTTTCTTT	CASRGTGGRNTEAFF